The clone carrying this T cell receptor (beta chain) was seen once. Its antigen is not known. This specimen comes from a study of CD8+ T cells in alopecia areata. At the level of the study: Tofacitinib was taken orally by treated patients, and the dose was 5 to 10 mg twice daily. Severity was scored as percentage of affected scalp area in treated patients.

General study findings and limits: In scalp samples, resident alphabeta T cells of normal skin are also sequenced.

cDNA prepared by RNA extraction and subsequent reverse transcription served as the template for sequencing. Only in-frame clones appear in the TCRdb table, and some are missing; sequencing was by immunoSEQ multiplex PCR. The sample holds about 270,000 clones; 60% are singletons and the top ten take 0.75% to 0.95%. Treatment defined: oral pan-JAK inhibitor, 5-10 mg twice daily. This receptor was taken from a human donor with alopecia areata. The sequencing used CD4+ T cells sorted from blood, collected around week 54, from a patient treated with tofacitinib.

In nucleotides, the CDR3 is TGCGCCAGCAGCGCCGACAGGGATGGAGAGACCCAGTACTTC. It encodes CASSADRDGETQYF. The gene calls are TRBV5-1 and TRBJ2-5; 7 bases are a match to TRBD1. CDR3 length: 14 amino acids. In germline, CDR1 is SGHRS, CDR2 YFSETQ. The V gene end was trimmed by 4 bases and the J gene end by 4 bases; junction bases not matched to a gene: 7.